Here is one T cell receptor beta chain with its context. Unique molecular identifiers were built into the TCRbeta library. TCRdb redid the calling of the PCR reads with MiXCR, one entry per CDR3 protein. The table lists approximately 400,000 distinct CDR3 sequences, approximately 10% of them singletons. The data originate from a study of T-cell reconstitution after alpha-beta-depleted transplantation in children. This CDR3 region has 14 residues. V lost 5 bases and J lost 6, with 14 bases in between. The clonotype was recovered from a human donor who donated a stem cell graft to a child with acute myeloid leukemia. The material was PBMCs from the stem cell graft donor, obtained from the stem cell graft. The chain combines TRBV12-3 or TRBV12-4 with TRBJ2-4, with no clear D. The CDR3 region is CASSVDTFLNIQYF. CDR3 sequence (DNA): TGTGCCAGCAGTGTAGACACGTTTTTAAACATTCAGTACTTC.